This T cell receptor (beta chain) was documented in a study of T cells in localized non-small cell lung cancer. Whole-study findings and limits: Since sequencing was restricted to only one region of the tumor, intratumor heterogeneity remains a possibility. Longer overall survival was linked to higher blood T cell density.

The CDR3 has 12 residues. Per the germline V gene, CDR1 is MGHDK and CDR2 is SYGVNS. V gave up 4 bases and J gave up 2 bases, with 4 bases separating them. The method was immunoSEQ multiplex PCR; TCRdb's version includes in-frame clones alone and lacks a portion of them. The top ten clones hold approximately 22% of a sample with tens of thousands of clones, 80% to 90% of them seen once. This clone was counted between two and nine times. Its antigen is as yet unknown. The V and J genes are TRBV25-1 and TRBJ2-3; D is unclear. Sequencing used PBMCs, obtained before any cancer treatment. The origin of this receptor is a man aged 35 to 69 with stage II squamous cell lung carcinoma. CDR3 residues: CASSGPTDTQYF. The DNA of the CDR3 is TGTGCCAGCAGTGGTCCCACAGATACGCAGTATTTT.